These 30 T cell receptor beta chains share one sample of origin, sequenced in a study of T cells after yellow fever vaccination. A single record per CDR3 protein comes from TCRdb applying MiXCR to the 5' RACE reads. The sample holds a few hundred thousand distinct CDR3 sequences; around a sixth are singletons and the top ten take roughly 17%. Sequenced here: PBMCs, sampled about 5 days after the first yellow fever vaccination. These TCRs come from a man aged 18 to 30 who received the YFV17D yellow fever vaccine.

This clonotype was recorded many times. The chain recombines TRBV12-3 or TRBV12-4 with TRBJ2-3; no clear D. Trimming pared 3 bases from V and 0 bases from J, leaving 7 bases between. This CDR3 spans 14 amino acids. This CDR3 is CASSFSASTDTQYF. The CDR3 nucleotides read TGTGCCAGCAGTTTTAGTGCAAGCACAGATACGCAGTATTTT.

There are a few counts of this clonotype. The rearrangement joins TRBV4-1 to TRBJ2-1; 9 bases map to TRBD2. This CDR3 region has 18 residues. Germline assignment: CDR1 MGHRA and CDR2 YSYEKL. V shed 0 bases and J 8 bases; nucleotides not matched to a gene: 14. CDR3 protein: CASSQDRLAGDSFDEQFF. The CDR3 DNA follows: TGCGCCAGCAGCCAAGATAGATTAGCGGGGGACTCCTTCGATGAGCAGTTCTTC.

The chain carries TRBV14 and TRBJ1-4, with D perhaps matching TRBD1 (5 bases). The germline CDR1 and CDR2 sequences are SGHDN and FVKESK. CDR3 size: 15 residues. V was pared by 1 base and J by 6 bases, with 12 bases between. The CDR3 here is CASSQVWGVDEKLFF. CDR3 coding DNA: TGTGCCAGCAGCCAAGTGTGGGGCGTTGATGAAAAACTGTTTTTT.

DNA for the CDR3: TGTGCCAGCAGCTGGACAGCCTATGGAAACACCATATATTTT. Encoded protein: CASSWTAYGNTIYF. The V call is TRBV7-9, the J call TRBJ1-3; possible D gene TRBD1, 6 bases. Trimming removed 4 bases at V and 3 bases at J, with 10 bases between. Germline loops: CDR1 SEHNR, CDR2 FQNEAQ (reference sequence). The CDR3 runs to 14 residues.

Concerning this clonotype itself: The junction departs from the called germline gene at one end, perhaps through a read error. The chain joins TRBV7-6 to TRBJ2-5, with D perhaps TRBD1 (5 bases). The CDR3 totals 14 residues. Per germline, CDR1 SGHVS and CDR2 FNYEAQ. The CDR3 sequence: CASRRRGTQETQYF. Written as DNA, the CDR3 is TGTGCCAGCAGGCGAAGGGGAACCCAAGAAACCCAGTACTTC. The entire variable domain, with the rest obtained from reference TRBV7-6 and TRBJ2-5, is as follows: GAGVSQSPRYKVTKRGQDVALRCDPISGHVSLYWYRQALGQGPEFLTYFNYEAQQDKSGLPNDRFSAERPEGSISTLTIQRTEQRDSAMYRCASRRRGTQETQYFGPGTRLLVL.

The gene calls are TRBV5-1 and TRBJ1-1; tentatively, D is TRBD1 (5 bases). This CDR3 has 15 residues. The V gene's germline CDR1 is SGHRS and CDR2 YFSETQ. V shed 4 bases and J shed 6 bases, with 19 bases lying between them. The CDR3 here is CASSLADSPRAEAFF. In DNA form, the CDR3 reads TGCGCCAGCAGCCTAGCCGACAGCCCAAGAGCTGAAGCTTTCTTT.

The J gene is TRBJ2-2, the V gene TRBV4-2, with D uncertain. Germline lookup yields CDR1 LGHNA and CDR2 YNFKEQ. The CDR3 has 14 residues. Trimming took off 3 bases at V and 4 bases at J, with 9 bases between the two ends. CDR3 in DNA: TGTGCCAGCAGCCAGTCATTAGTCACCGGGGAGCTGTTTTTT. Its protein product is CASSQSLVTGELFF.

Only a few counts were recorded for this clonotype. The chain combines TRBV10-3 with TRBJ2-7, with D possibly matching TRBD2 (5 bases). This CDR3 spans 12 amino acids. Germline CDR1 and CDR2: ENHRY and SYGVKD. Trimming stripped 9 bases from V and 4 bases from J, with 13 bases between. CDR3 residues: CAIAGVPYEQYF. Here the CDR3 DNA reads TGTGCCATTGCCGGGGTCCCTTACGAGCAGTACTTC.

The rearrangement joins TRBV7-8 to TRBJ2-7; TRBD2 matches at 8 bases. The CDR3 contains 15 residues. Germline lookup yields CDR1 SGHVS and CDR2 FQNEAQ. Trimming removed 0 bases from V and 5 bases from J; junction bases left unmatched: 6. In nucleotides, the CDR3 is TGTGCCAGCAGCTTAGCGGGGACTAGTATCCACGAGCAGTACTTC. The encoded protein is CASSLAGTSIHEQYF.

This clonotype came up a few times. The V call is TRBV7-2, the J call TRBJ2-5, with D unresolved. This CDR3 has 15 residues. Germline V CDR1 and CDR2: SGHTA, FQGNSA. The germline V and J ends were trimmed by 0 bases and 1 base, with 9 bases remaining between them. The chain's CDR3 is CASSLASYSQETQYF. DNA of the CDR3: TGTGCCAGCAGCTTAGCGTCGTACAGCCAAGAGACCCAGTACTTC.

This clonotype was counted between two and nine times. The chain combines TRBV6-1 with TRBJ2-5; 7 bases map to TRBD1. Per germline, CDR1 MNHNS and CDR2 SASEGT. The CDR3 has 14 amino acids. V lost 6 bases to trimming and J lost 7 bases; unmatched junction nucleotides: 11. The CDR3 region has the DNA TGTGCCAGCAGACGACAGGGAATAGGTGGGACCCAGTACTTC. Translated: CASRRQGIGGTQYF.

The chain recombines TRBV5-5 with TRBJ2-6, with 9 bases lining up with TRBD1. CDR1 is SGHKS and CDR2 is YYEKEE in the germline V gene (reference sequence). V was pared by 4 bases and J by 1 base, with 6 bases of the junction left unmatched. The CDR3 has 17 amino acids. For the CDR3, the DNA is TGTGCCAGCAGCGGGCCGGGACAGGGTTCTGGGGCCAACGTCCTGACTTTC. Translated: CASSGPGQGSGANVLTF.

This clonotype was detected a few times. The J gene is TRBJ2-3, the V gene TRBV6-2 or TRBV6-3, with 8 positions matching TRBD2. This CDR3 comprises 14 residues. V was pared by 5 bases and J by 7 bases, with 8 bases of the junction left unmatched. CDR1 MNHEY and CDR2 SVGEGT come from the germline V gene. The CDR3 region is CASSIAGQAYTQYF. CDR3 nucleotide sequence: TGTGCCAGCAGTATAGCGGGGCAGGCCTATACGCAGTATTTT.

The CDR3 reads CSARHRAGSYNEQFF. In DNA, the CDR3 is TGCAGTGCTAGACACAGGGCCGGCTCCTACAATGAGCAGTTCTTC. The chain employs TRBV20-1 and TRBJ2-1; D is possibly TRBD1 (6 bases). Germline V gene data show CDR1 as DFQATT and CDR2 as SNEGSKA (reference sequence). This CDR3 contains 15 residues. Trimming removed 2 bases from V and 0 bases from J, with 11 bases in between.

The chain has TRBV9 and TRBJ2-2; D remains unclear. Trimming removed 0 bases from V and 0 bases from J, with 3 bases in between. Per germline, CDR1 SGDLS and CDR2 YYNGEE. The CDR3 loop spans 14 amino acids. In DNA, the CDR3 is TGTGCCAGCAGCGTAGTTCCGAACACCGGGGAGCTGTTTTTT. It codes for CASSVVPNTGELFF.

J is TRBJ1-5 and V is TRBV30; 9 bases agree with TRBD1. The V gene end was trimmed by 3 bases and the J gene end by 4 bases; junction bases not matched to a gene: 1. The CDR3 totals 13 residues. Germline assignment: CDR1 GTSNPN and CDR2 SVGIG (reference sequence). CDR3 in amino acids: CAWSGTGNQPQHF. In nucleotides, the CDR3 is TGTGCCTGGAGCGGGACAGGGAATCAGCCCCAGCATTTT.

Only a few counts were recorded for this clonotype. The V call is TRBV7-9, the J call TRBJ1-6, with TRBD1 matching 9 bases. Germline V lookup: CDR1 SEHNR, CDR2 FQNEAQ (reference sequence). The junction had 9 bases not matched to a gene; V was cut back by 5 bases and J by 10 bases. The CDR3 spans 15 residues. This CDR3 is CASSGTGSSGSPLHF. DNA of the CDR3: TGTGCCAGCAGCGGGACAGGGAGTTCAGGATCACCCCTCCACTTT. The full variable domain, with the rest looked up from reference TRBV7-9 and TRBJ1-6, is DTGVSQNPRHKITKRGQNVTFRCDPISEHNRLYWYRQTLGQGPEFLTYFQNEAQLEKSRLLSDRFSAERPKGSFSTLEIQRTEQGDSAMYLCASSGTGSSGSPLHFGNGTRLTVT.

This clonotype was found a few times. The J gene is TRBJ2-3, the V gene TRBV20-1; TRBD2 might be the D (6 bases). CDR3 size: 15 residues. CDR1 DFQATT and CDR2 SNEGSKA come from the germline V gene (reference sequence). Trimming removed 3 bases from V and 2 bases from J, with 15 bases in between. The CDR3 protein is CSASSWGENTDTQYF. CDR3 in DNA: TGCAGTGCTAGTTCCTGGGGGGAAAACACAGATACGCAGTATTTT.

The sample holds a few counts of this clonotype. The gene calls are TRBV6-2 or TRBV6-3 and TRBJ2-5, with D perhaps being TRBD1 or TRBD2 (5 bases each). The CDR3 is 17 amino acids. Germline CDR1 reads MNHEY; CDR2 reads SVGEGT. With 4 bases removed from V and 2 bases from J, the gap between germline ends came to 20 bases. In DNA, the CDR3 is TGTGCCAGCAGTTTCTTTGGGACGGCCTCCTTACAAGAGACCCAGTACTTC. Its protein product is CASSFFGTASLQETQYF.

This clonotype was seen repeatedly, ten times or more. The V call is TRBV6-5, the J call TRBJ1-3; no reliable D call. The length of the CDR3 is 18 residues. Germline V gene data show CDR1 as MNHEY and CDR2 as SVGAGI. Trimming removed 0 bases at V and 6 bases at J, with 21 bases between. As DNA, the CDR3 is TGTGCCAGCAGTTACTCCCATCCGGGGAGGTATCGGGAAAACACCATATATTTT. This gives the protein CASSYSHPGRYRENTIYF.

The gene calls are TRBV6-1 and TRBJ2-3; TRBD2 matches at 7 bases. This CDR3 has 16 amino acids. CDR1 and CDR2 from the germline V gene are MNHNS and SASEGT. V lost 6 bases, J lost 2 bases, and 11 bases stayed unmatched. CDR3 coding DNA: TGTGCCAGCAGGAGAGGGTCTAGCGGTCCCACAGATACGCAGTATTTT. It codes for CASRRGSSGPTDTQYF.

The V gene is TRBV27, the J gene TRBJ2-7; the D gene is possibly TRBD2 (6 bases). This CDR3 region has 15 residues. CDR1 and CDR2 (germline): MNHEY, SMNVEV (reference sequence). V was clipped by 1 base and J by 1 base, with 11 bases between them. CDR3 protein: CASSLFGGESYEQYF. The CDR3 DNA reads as TGTGCCAGCAGTTTATTCGGCGGGGAGTCCTACGAGCAGTACTTC.

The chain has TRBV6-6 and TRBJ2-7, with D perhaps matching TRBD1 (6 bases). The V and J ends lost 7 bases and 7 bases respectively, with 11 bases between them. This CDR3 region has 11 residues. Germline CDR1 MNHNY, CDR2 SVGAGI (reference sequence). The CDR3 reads CASKYQGEQYV. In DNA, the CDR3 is TGTGCCAGCAAGTATCAGGGGGAGCAGTACGTC.

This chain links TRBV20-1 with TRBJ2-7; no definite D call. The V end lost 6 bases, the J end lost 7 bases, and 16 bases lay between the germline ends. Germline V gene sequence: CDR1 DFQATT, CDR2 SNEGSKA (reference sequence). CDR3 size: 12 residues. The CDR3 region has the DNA TGCAGTGCACGTACAGACACCCTGGAGCAGTACTTC. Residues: CSARTDTLEQYF.

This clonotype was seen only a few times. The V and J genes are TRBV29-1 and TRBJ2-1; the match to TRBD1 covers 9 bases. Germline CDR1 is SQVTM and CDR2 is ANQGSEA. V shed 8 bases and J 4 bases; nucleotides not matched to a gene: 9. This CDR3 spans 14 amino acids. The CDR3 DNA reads TGCAGCACCCGGACCGGGACAGGGTACAATGAGCAGTTCTTC. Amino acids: CSTRTGTGYNEQFF.

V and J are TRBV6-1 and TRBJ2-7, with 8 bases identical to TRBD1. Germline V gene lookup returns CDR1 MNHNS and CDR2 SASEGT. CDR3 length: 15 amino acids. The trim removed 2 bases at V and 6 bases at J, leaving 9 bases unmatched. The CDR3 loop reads CASSERGTGGREQYF. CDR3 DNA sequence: TGTGCCAGCAGTGAAAGAGGGACAGGAGGACGCGAGCAGTACTTC.

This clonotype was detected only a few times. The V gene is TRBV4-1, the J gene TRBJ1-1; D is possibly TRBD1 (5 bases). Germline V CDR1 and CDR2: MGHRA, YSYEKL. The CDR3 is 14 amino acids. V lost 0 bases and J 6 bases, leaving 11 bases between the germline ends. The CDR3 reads CASSQEGGWAEAFF. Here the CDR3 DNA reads TGCGCCAGCAGCCAAGAGGGGGGGTGGGCTGAAGCTTTCTTT.

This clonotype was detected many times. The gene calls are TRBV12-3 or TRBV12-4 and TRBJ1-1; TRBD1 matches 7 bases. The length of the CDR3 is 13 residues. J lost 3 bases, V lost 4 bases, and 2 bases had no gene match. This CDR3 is CASSSGQDTEAFF. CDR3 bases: TGTGCCAGCAGTTCTGGACAGGACACTGAAGCTTTCTTT.

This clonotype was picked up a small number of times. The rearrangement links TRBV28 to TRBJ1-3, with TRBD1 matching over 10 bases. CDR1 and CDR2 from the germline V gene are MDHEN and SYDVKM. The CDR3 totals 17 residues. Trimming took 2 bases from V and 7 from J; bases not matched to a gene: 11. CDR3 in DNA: TGTGCCAGCAGTTTACCCGGGACAGGGGACAACTTGAACACCATATATTTT. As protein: CASSLPGTGDNLNTIYF.

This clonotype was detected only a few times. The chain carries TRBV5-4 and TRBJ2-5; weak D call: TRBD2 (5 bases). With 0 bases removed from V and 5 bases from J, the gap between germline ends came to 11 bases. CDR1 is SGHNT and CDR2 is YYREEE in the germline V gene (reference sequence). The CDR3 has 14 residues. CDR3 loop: CASSLDYSEETQYF. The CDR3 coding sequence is TGTGCCAGCAGCTTGGATTATAGCGAGGAGACCCAGTACTTC.